The 18 T cell receptor beta chains presented below share a single source sample, sequenced in a study of CD8 T cells in Susac syndrome. Random hexamers primed reverse transcription of about 0.45 to 1 ug RNA. Via MiXCR, TCRdb re-called the immunoSEQ multiplex PCR reads, giving one row per CDR3 protein. The sample yields around 170,000 distinct CDR3 sequences, approximately 95% seen once. The sequenced material came from CD8+ T cells from PBMCs. The receptors come from a human donor with multiple sclerosis.

The chain links TRBV29-1 to TRBJ1-2; D remains unclear. Germline lookup yields CDR1 SQVTM and CDR2 ANQGSEA. V lost 0 bases, J lost 4 bases, and 12 bases lay in between. The CDR3 has 14 amino acids. CDR3 sequence (DNA): TGCAGCGTTGAAGATCTCCGCACCACCTATGGCTACACCTTC. Residues: CSVEDLRTTYGYTF.

The chain couples TRBV5-1 to TRBJ2-2, with a possible D match to TRBD1 (5 bases). V gave up 4 bases and J gave up 4 bases, with 14 bases separating them. CDR1 is SGHRS, CDR2 YFSETQ, per germline. The CDR3 is 15 residues long. The CDR3 DNA reads TGCGCCAGCAGCACGGAGACAGATTTCACCGGGGAGCTGTTTTTT. Translating it yields CASSTETDFTGELFF.

The chain combines TRBV28 with TRBJ2-7, with D possibly being TRBD1 (5 bases). Looked up from germline, CDR1 is MDHEN and CDR2 is SYDVKM. CDR3 size: 14 residues. Between the trimmed V and J ends, which lost 8 bases and 2 bases, there was a span of 16 bases. In DNA form, the CDR3 reads TGTGCCAGCCACCACTATTCAGGGACCTACGAGCAGTACTTC. Protein sequence: CASHHYSGTYEQYF.

A single count supports this clonotype. The chain is built from TRBV19 and TRBJ2-2; tentatively, D is TRBD2 (5 bases). The CDR3 totals 13 residues. Germline V gene sequence: CDR1 LNHDA, CDR2 SQIVND (reference sequence). V was pared by 10 bases and J by 3 bases, with 12 bases between. The CDR3 DNA follows: TGTGCCACCTCGGGTAGCGACACCGGGGAGCTGTTTTTT. It codes for CATSGSDTGELFF.

The chain couples TRBV12-3 or TRBV12-4 to TRBJ1-2; 7 bases are a match to TRBD1. This CDR3 contains 13 residues. Losses at the gene ends were 5 bases for V and 6 bases for J; bases not matched to a gene: 6. CDR3 sequence reads: CASSPHRGDGYTF. The CDR3 nucleotides read TGTGCCAGCAGTCCACACAGGGGAGATGGCTACACCTTC.

This sequence joins TRBV3-1 and TRBJ2-2, with unresolved D. Germline CDR1 reads LGHDT; CDR2 reads YNNKEL (reference sequence). V was cut by 6 bases and J by 3 bases, with 8 bases left in between. The CDR3 sequence is 13 residues long. The CDR3 DNA is TGTGCCAGCAGAATAAGTTACACCGGGGAGCTGTTTTTT. Its translation is CASRISYTGELFF. Full variable domain (outside the CDR3, taken from reference TRBV3-1 and TRBJ2-2): DTAVSQTPKYLVTQMGNDKSIKCEQNLGHDTMYWYKQDSKKFLKIMFSYNNKELIINETVPNRFSPKSPDKAHLNLHINSLELGDSAVYFCASRISYTGELFFGEGSRLTVL.

The rearrangement links TRBV7-3 to TRBJ2-7; 8 bases are shared with TRBD1. This CDR3 contains 14 residues. Germline V gives CDR1 SGHTA, CDR2 FQGTGA. After removal of 5 bases from V and 2 bases from J, the junction contained 5 bases not matched to a gene. CDR3: CASSRWTGPYEQYF. CDR3 DNA: TGTGCCAGCAGCCGATGGACAGGGCCCTACGAGCAGTACTTC.

This chain uses TRBV4-2 with TRBJ2-1; the match to TRBD1 covers 7 bases. This CDR3 is 13 amino acids long. Trimming at V came to 2 bases and at J to 9 bases, leaving 4 bases not matched to a gene. In germline, CDR1 is LGHNA, CDR2 YNFKEQ. The CDR3 nucleotides are TGTGCCAGCAGCCAAACAGGGGACGGTGAGCAGTTCTTC. Its translation is CASSQTGDGEQFF.

This clonotype appeared once. The gene calls are TRBV4-2 and TRBJ1-1; 9 bases agree with TRBD1. CDR1 LGHNA and CDR2 YNFKEQ come from the germline V gene. The CDR3 consists of 14 residues. Trimming took 8 bases from V and 2 from J; bases not matched to a gene: 6. This CDR3 reads CASHPTGGNTEAFF. CDR3 bases: TGTGCCAGCCACCCGACAGGGGGAAACACTGAAGCTTTCTTT.

The chain recombines TRBV20-1 with TRBJ2-7, with D maybe TRBD2 (5 bases). The ends were cut back, 5 bases at V and 2 bases at J, with 13 bases in the middle. The germline gives CDR1 DFQATT, CDR2 SNEGSKA (reference sequence). The CDR3 loop spans 13 amino acids. CDR3 in amino acids: CSARAGRAYEQYF. CDR3 sequence (DNA): TGCAGTGCTCGGGCGGGTCGTGCCTACGAGCAGTACTTC.

J is TRBJ1-1 and V is TRBV29-1; a weak D match, TRBD1 (6 bases). Germline CDR1 reads SQVTM; CDR2 reads ANQGSEA. The CDR3 length is 12 residues. V shed 4 bases and J shed 6 bases, with 12 bases lying between them. The CDR3 bases are TGCAGCGTTGGGGGTGGGGGCGCTGAAGCTTTCTTT. This sequence encodes CSVGGGGAEAFF. The whole variable domain, filled in from reference TRBV29-1 and TRBJ1-1, reads SAVISQKPSRDICQRGTSLTIQCQVDSQVTMMFWYRQQPGQSLTLIATANQGSEATYESGFVIDKFPISRPNLTFSTLTVSNMSPEDSSIYLCSVGGGGAEAFFGQGTRLTVV.

CDR3 region: CASKEGAEAFF. The CDR3 bases are TGCGCCAGCAAGGAAGGTGCTGAAGCTTTCTTT. The V and J genes are TRBV5-1 and TRBJ1-1; no clear D. V dropped 6 bases and J dropped 6 bases, with 9 bases sitting between them. The CDR3 runs 11 residues. Germline V gene lookup returns CDR1 SGHRS and CDR2 YFSETQ.

The chain is built from TRBV24-1 and TRBJ2-2; D is undetermined. The ends were cut back, 2 bases at V and 5 bases at J, with 8 bases in the middle. Germline lookup yields CDR1 KGHDR and CDR2 SFDVKD. The length of the CDR3 is 14 residues. CDR3 in DNA: TGTGCCACCAGTGATTCGTCTGTTACCGGGGAGCTGTTTTTT. Protein product: CATSDSSVTGELFF.

This clonotype showed up just a few times. The genes are TRBV12-3 or TRBV12-4 and TRBJ2-7, with D uncertain. Trimming cost V 6 bases and J 0 bases, with 6 bases left between them. The CDR3 spans 12 residues. The CDR3 here is CASSRSSYEQYF. CDR3 bases: TGTGCCAGCAGCCGTAGCTCCTACGAGCAGTACTTC.

The chain carries TRBV7-6 and TRBJ1-2, with 9 bases lining up with TRBD1. V was pared by 4 bases and J by 2 bases, with 2 bases of the junction left unmatched. Germline assignment: CDR1 SGHVS and CDR2 FNYEAQ. This CDR3 contains 14 residues. The CDR3 sequence: CASSSTGGNYGYTF. The CDR3 nucleotides read TGTGCCAGCAGCTCCACAGGGGGCAACTATGGCTACACCTTC.

The chain employs TRBV7-8 and TRBJ2-7, with D possibly being TRBD1 (6 bases). With 7 bases removed from V and 5 bases from J, the gap between germline ends came to 21 bases. There are 15 residues in the CDR3. CDR1 SGHVS and CDR2 FQNEAQ come from the germline V gene. Here the CDR3 DNA reads TGTGCCAGCACCCTGGCGCACAGGGCGAGCGACGAGCAGTACTTC. Its translation: CASTLAHRASDEQYF.

The chain couples TRBV29-1 to TRBJ2-3; 7 bases are shared with TRBD2. There are 13 residues in the CDR3. CDR1 and CDR2 (germline): SQVTM, ANQGSEA. V shed 8 bases and J 1 base; nucleotides not matched to a gene: 6. The DNA of the CDR3 is TGCAGCCAAACCCTAGCGGGCACAGATACGCAGTATTTT. Translating gives CSQTLAGTDTQYF.

The V call is TRBV3-1, the J call TRBJ1-1; D is unclear. Germline CDR1 and CDR2: LGHDT and YNNKEL (reference sequence). The V end was cut by 2 bases, the J end by 3 bases, with 10 bases between. This CDR3 is 14 amino acids long. CDR3 residues: CASSQIVSYTEAFF. The CDR3 DNA reads TGTGCCAGCAGCCAAATCGTCAGCTACACTGAAGCTTTCTTT.